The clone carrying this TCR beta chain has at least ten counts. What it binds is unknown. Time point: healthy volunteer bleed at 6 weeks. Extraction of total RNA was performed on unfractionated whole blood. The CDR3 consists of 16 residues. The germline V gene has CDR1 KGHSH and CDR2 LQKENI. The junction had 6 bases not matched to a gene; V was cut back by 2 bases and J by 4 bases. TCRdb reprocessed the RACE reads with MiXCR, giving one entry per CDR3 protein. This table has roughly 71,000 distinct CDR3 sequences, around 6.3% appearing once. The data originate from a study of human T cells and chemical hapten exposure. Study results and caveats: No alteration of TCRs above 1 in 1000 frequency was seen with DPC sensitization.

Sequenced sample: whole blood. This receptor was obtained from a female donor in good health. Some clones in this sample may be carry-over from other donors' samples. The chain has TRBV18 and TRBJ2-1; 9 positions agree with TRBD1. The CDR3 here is CASSPSRQGVYNEQFF. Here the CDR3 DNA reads TGTGCCAGCTCACCATCCCGACAGGGGGTATACAATGAGCAGTTCTTC.